This paragraph reports one TCR beta chain. The source of the sample is a study of OX40 agonist ivuxolimab in advanced cancers. Whole-study context: The dose-escalation cohort had hepatocellular carcinoma, melanoma, renal cell or head and neck cancer.

Assay: immunoSEQ multiplex PCR; the TCRdb copy retains only in-frame clones and omits some. The table shows more than 60,000 clones, with roughly 90% occurring only once. This CDR3 contains 13 residues. In germline, CDR1 is SGHRS, CDR2 YFSETQ. With 0 bases removed from V and 10 bases from J, the gap between germline ends came to 10 bases. The chain couples TRBV5-1 to TRBJ1-4; D perhaps matches TRBD1 (5 bases). The TCR sequence derives from an adult with an advanced solid tumor such as melanoma, head and neck, liver or kidney cancer. This specimen consisted of CD4+ or CD8+ T cells sorted from blood, obtained in a trial of the OX40 agonist ivuxolimab. DNA of the CDR3: TGCGCCAGCAGCTTGGGGGACCTCGGAAAACTGTTTTTT. This encodes CASSLGDLGKLFF.